Detailed here is one TCR beta chain. The entry originates in a study of technical replicates of blood from several donors. Here immunoSEQ multiplex PCR was the method, and the copy in TCRdb shows in-frame clones only, minus some. The sample shows tens of thousands of clones, 91% of them seen only once. V gave up 3 bases and J gave up 4 bases, with 13 bases separating them. The CDR3 runs 15 residues. Germline-derived CDR1 and CDR2 are MGHDK and SYGVNS. The sequence was collected from a human donor in good health. Some clones in this sample may be carry-over from other donors' samples. This chain links TRBV25-1 with TRBJ1-3; D might be TRBD1 (6 bases). The sample comprised PBMCs. DNA of the CDR3: TGTGCCAGCAGTGATGGCGGGGGCGCGGGAAACACCATATATTTT. Amino acid sequence: CASSDGGGAGNTIYF.